This T cell receptor (beta chain) was retrieved from a study of CD4 T cells in relation to SARS-CoV-2 and coronaviruses. Germline V CDR1 and CDR2: LNHNV, YYDKDF (reference sequence). This CDR3 region has 18 residues. V trimming: 5 bases; J trimming: 9 bases; junction bases outside the gene matches: 21. Study observations and caveats: No donor gave both pre-pandemic and post-infection samples. Crossreactive clones expanded significantly less to SARS-CoV-2 than monoreactive clones.

Concerning this clone itself: Its antigen is unidentified.

Approximately 9 x 10^4 naive or memory CD4+ cells were cultured with CEF peptides for around eleven days. The assay was immunoSEQ multiplex PCR, and TCRdb's table has in-frame clones only and misses some. The sample includes tens of thousands of clones, nearly 85% of them seen just once. The sequencing input was naive CD4+ T cells from PBMCs, cultured in vitro. Documented subset: naive CD4+ T cells isolated by negative enrichment. The J gene is TRBJ2-1, the V gene TRBV15; 8 bases agree with TRBD1. This receptor was identified in an adult with COVID-19. CDR3 in DNA: TGTGCCACCAGCGACCCTACCGTTGAGACAGGGGTTCTTCGTGAGCAGTTCTTC. Translation gives CATSDPTVETGVLREQFF.